This T cell receptor (beta chain) derives from a study of T cell repertoires in cytomegalovirus infection. As for the study in general: CMV epitopes, recently identified HLA-C-restricted and well-studied HLA-B-restricted, were used.

Trimming cost V 1 base and J 4 bases, with 13 bases left between them. CDR1 and CDR2 from the germline V gene are SGHTA and FQGNSA. CDR3 length equals 15 residues. About this clonotype itself: As yet, its antigen is unknown.

One entry per CDR3 protein, called by TCRdb with MiXCR from the reads. In the table there are about 900,000 distinct CDR3 sequences, 31% of which are singletons. This rearrangement joins TRBV7-2 to TRBJ1-2; D perhaps matches TRBD1 (5 bases). This specimen was cultured CD8+ T cells from PBMCs, taken from culture after CMV antigen stimulation. The source of this sequence is a human donor in good health (CMV status not recorded). Some clones in this sample may be carry-over from other donors' samples. CDR3: CASSLDQTASYGYTF. The CDR3 DNA sequence: TGTGCCAGCAGCTTAGACCAGACAGCAAGCTATGGCTACACCTTC. Filled out from reference TRBV7-2 and TRBJ1-2, the complete variable domain reads GAGVSQSPSNKVTEKGKDVELRCDPISGHTALYWYRQSLGQGLEFLIYFQGNSAPDKSGLPSDRFSAERTGGSVSTLTIQRTQQEDSAVYLCASSLDQTASYGYTFGSGTRLTVV.